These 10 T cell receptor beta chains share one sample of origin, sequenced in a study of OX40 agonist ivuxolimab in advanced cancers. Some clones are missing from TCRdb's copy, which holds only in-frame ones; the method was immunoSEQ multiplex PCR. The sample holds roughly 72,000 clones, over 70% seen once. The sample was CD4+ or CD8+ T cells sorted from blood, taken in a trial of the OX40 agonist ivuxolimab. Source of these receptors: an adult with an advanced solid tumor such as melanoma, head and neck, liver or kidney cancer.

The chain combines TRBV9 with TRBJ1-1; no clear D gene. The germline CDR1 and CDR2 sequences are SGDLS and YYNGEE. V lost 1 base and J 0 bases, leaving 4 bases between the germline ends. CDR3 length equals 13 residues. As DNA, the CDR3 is TGTGCCAGCAGCGTACTGGTGAACACTGAAGCTTTCTTT. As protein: CASSVLVNTEAFF.

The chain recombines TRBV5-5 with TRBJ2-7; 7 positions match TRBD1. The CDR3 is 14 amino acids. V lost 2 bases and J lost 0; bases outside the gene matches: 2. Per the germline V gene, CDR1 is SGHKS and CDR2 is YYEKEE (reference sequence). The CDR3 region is CASSLRDSSYEQYF. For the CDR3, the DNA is TGTGCCAGCAGCTTACGGGACAGCTCCTACGAGCAGTACTTC.

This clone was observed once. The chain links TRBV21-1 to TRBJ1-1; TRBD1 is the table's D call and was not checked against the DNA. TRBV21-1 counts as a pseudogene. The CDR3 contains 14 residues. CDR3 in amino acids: CASNKTGADTEAFF. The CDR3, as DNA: TGTGCCAGCAACAAGACAGGGGCGGACACTGAAGCTTTCTTT.

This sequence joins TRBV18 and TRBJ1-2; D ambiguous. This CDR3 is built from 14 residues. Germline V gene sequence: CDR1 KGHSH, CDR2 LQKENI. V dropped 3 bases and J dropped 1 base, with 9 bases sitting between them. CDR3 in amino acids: CASSPGRNNYGYTF. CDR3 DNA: TGTGCCAGCTCACCTGGACGGAATAACTATGGCTACACCTTC.

DNA for the CDR3: TGTGCCAGCAGCTTATTTTCGGCAGCGAACAATGAGCAGTTCTTC. Translated: CASSLFSAANNEQFF. The chain is built from TRBV7-2 and TRBJ2-1, with D unclear. The CDR3 extends over 15 amino acids. From germline, CDR1 is SGHTA and CDR2 FQGNSA. V dropped 2 bases and J dropped 5 bases, with 13 bases sitting between them.

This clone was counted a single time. CDR3 loop: CASSYSGTGNTIYF. CDR3 nucleotide sequence: TGTGCCAGCAGTTACTCGGGGACTGGAAACACCATATATTTT. The rearrangement joins TRBV6-5 to TRBJ1-3; unclear D gene. CDR1 MNHEY and CDR2 SVGAGI come from the germline V gene. Trimming shortened V by 0 bases and J by 2 bases, and 5 bases separated the two germline ends. CDR3 length: 14 residues.

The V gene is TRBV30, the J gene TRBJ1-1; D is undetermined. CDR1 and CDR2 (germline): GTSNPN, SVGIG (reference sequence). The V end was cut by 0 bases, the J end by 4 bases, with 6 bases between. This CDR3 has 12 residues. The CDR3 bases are TGTGCCTGGAGTGTACAAGCCACTGAAGCTTTCTTT. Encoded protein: CAWSVQATEAFF.

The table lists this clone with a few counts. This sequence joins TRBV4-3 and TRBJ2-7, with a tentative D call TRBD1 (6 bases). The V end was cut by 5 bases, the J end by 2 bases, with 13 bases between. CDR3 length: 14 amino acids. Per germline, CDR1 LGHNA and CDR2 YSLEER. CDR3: CASSVTGSTYEQYF. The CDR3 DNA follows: TGCGCCAGCAGCGTAACAGGGTCTACCTACGAGCAGTACTTC.

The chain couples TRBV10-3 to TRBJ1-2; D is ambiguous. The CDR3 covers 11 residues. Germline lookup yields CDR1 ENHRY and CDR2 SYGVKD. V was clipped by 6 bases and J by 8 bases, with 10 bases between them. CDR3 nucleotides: TGTGCCATCAGCGAACCCGGGGGCTACACCTTC. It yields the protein CAISEPGGYTF.

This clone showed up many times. The CDR3 nucleotides are TGTGCCAGCAGCCCCGACAGAAATCAGCCCCAGCATTTT. Its protein is CASSPDRNQPQHF. The genes are TRBV27 and TRBJ1-5, with D possibly being TRBD1 (5 bases). CDR1 is MNHEY and CDR2 is SMNVEV in the germline V gene (reference sequence). This CDR3 region has 13 residues. V was clipped by 6 bases and J by 4 bases, with 10 bases between them.